A single sample is the source of the 17 T cell receptor beta chains below, sequenced in a study of beta chain features in type 1 diabetes. Investigators reverse transcribed all isolated RNA, so they sequenced expressed TCRB transcripts. This table comes from immunoSEQ multiplex PCR, and its TCRdb copy is limited to in-frame clones, with some not included. The data contain under 900,000 clones, roughly 15% of them singletons. Specimen: naive CD4+ T cells from blood. All receptors come from a woman aged 18-30 years in good health.

The V gene is TRBV7-2, the J gene TRBJ2-2; no clear D gene. CDR3 length equals 15 residues. Germline V lookup: CDR1 SGHTA, CDR2 FQGNSA. V was pared by 5 bases and J by 5 bases, with 15 bases between. The CDR3 bases are TGTGCCAGCAGCCCCTTGGACCTAGGAACCGGGGAGCTGTTTTTT. Translating it yields CASSPLDLGTGELFF.

A few counts support this clone. This sequence joins TRBV11-2 and TRBJ2-1; D perhaps matches TRBD2 (5 bases). Trimming took off 7 bases at V and 8 bases at J, with 15 bases between the two ends. The CDR3 contains 13 residues. From germline, CDR1 is SGHAT and CDR2 FQNNGV. The CDR3 region is CASKERERHEQFF. DNA of the CDR3: TGTGCCAGCAAGGAAAGGGAGAGGCATGAGCAGTTCTTC.

The chain couples TRBV6-5 to TRBJ1-1; the D is unclear. The germline V gene has CDR1 MNHEY and CDR2 SVGAGI. The CDR3 loop spans 13 amino acids. Trimming removed 6 bases from V and 1 base from J, with 9 bases in between. CDR3 DNA: TGTGCCAGCAGCGACTGGGGGAACACTGAAGCTTTCTTT. It is translated as CASSDWGNTEAFF.

The sample holds a few counts of this clone. The gene calls are TRBV18 and TRBJ2-7, with 7 bases matching TRBD2. After removal of 0 bases from V and 5 bases from J, the junction contained 7 bases not matched to a gene. The CDR3 extends over 15 amino acids. In germline, CDR1 is KGHSH, CDR2 LQKENI. In DNA form, the CDR3 reads TGTGCCAGCTCACCACCGGCGGGAGCAAACCACGAGCAGTACTTC. It codes for CASSPPAGANHEQYF.

This clone appeared a few times. J is TRBJ2-5 and V is TRBV2; TRBD1 aligns across 9 bases. J was trimmed by 7 bases and V by 5 bases; bases with no gene match: 11. The CDR3 spans 15 residues. Germline values: CDR1 SNHLY, CDR2 FYNNEI. The CDR3: CASSQFGTGYATQYF. CDR3 DNA: TGTGCCAGCAGTCAATTCGGGACAGGGTATGCGACCCAGTACTTC.

V gene TRBV20-1 combines with J gene TRBJ1-2; D possibly corresponds to TRBD1 (5 bases). Germline assignment: CDR1 DFQATT and CDR2 SNEGSKA (reference sequence). There are 11 residues in the CDR3. Trimming pared 6 bases from V and 8 bases from J, leaving 13 bases between. CDR3: CSAGTPGGYTF. CDR3 DNA: TGCAGTGCGGGGACCCCGGGGGGCTACACCTTC.

This clone was observed a single time. The rearrangement joins TRBV5-1 to TRBJ2-2; D unresolved. Germline V CDR1 and CDR2: SGHRS, YFSETQ. This CDR3 comprises 17 residues. Trimming removed 0 bases at V and 0 bases at J, with 12 bases between. The CDR3: CASSLGSYRTNTGELFF. DNA for the CDR3: TGCGCCAGCAGCTTGGGGTCTTACAGAACGAACACCGGGGAGCTGTTTTTT.

The chain has TRBV5-6 and TRBJ2-1, with D possibly matching TRBD2 (5 bases). Trimming removed 0 bases at V and 9 bases at J, with 16 bases between. From germline, CDR1 is SGHDT and CDR2 YYEEEE. CDR3 size: 15 residues. The CDR3 loop is CASSLGVATTGEQFF. The CDR3 nucleotides are TGTGCCAGCAGCTTGGGGGTAGCGACGACTGGTGAGCAGTTCTTC.

This clone was observed a few times. Additional DNA sequences in this sample encode the identical CDR3. V usage is TRBV2 and J usage is TRBJ2-3; D is unresolved. The V end was cut by 6 bases, the J end by 7 bases, with 5 bases between. Germline V gives CDR1 SNHLY, CDR2 FYNNEI. The CDR3 loop spans 10 amino acids. In nucleotides, the CDR3 is TGTGCCAGCAGCGAGAATACGCAGTATTTT. Its protein product is CASSENTQYF.

This rearrangement joins TRBV28 to TRBJ1-2, with D perhaps TRBD1 (5 bases). Deletions cut 2 bases from V and 8 bases from J, with 15 bases between. CDR3 length: 14 amino acids. Germline-derived CDR1 and CDR2 are MDHEN and SYDVKM. CDR3 nucleotide sequence: TGTGCCAGCAGTTTACCAGGGCACGCCAAGGGCTACACCTTC. Amino acids: CASSLPGHAKGYTF.

This clone was observed a handful of times. This sequence joins TRBV25-1 and TRBJ2-1; 9 bases are shared with TRBD2. Germline V lookup: CDR1 MGHDK, CDR2 SYGVNS. Germline trimming cut 5 bases from V and 4 bases from J; bases unmatched to any gene: 6. The CDR3 sequence is 15 residues long. The CDR3 loop reads CASSLLSGGYNEQFF. In nucleotides, the CDR3 is TGTGCCAGCAGTCTCCTTAGCGGGGGTTACAATGAGCAGTTCTTC.

In this sample, this clone turned up a few times. The chain combines TRBV25-1 with TRBJ2-2; no clear D. Trimming removed 10 bases at V and 4 bases at J, with 10 bases between. The CDR3 loop spans 12 amino acids. CDR1 MGHDK and CDR2 SYGVNS come from the germline V gene. CDR3: CAIRTSTGELFF. The DNA for the CDR3 is TGTGCCATCCGGACGAGCACCGGGGAGCTGTTTTTT. The complete variable domain, with remaining parts taken from reference TRBV25-1 and TRBJ2-2, reads EADIYQTPRYLVIGTGKKITLECSQTMGHDKMYWYQQDPGMELHLIHYSYGVNSTEKGDLSSESTVSRIRTEHFPLTLESARPSHTSQYLCAIRTSTGELFFGEGSRLTVL.

V and J are TRBV19 and TRBJ2-7; D not certain. Per germline, CDR1 LNHDA and CDR2 SQIVND (reference sequence). Trimming stripped 4 bases from V and 6 bases from J, with 16 bases between. The CDR3 is 14 amino acids. CDR3 in DNA: TGTGCCAGTAGTAGGGGTAGGATTCCGGGCGAGCAGTACTTC. Amino acid sequence: CASSRGRIPGEQYF.

The rearrangement uses TRBV7-3 and TRBJ2-4, with TRBD2 identical over 9 bases. The germline V gene encodes CDR1 SGHTA and CDR2 FQGTGA. This CDR3 is 15 amino acids long. Trimming removed 3 bases from V and 7 bases from J; junction bases left unmatched: 7. The DNA for the CDR3 is TGTGCCAGCAGCTTGGGACTAGCACCCGTCAACATTCAGTACTTC. Translation: CASSLGLAPVNIQYF.

This clone was counted once. The CDR3 is CASSQPGQGGGAGYEQYF. The CDR3 bases are TGTGCCAGCAGCCAACCGGGACAGGGGGGCGGTGCTGGCTACGAGCAGTACTTC. The V gene is TRBV7-9, the J gene TRBJ2-7, with 11 bases that match TRBD1. Germline assignment: CDR1 SEHNR and CDR2 FQNEAQ (reference sequence). The length of the CDR3 is 18 residues. Losses at the gene ends were 5 bases for V and 3 bases for J; bases not matched to a gene: 15.

This clone was counted a few times. J is TRBJ2-7 and V is TRBV19, with D perhaps matching TRBD2 (5 bases). CDR3 length: 13 residues. Trimming removed 3 bases at V and 5 bases at J, with 11 bases between. CDR1 is LNHDA, CDR2 SQIVND, per germline (reference sequence). CDR3 bases: TGTGCCAGTAGTATCGAGGGTGGAGACGAGCAGTACTTC. Translation gives CASSIEGGDEQYF.

This clone was detected only a few times. The V and J genes are TRBV18 and TRBJ2-1; 9 bases agree with TRBD2. The CDR3 consists of 14 residues. Germline CDR1 KGHSH, CDR2 LQKENI. Unmatched junction bases numbered 5, after V lost 6 bases and J lost 5 bases. The CDR3 here is CASSGSGGHNEQFF. CDR3 coding DNA: TGTGCCAGCTCGGGTAGCGGGGGACACAATGAGCAGTTCTTC.